Listed here are 5 T cell receptor beta chains from one sample, sequenced in a study of T cell responses to AZD1222 COVID-19 vaccine. Data came from immunoSEQ multiplex PCR; TCRdb stores just in-frame clones and leaves some out. Of under 150,000 clones listed, 80% to 95% are singletons. Specimen: peripheral blood, collected on day 0 of AZD1222 vaccination. The receptors stem from an adult in good health.

V gene TRBV7-2 combines with J gene TRBJ1-1, with a tentative D call TRBD1 (5 bases). The V end was cut by 3 bases, the J end by 6 bases, with 17 bases between. The CDR3 extends over 15 amino acids. Per germline, CDR1 SGHTA and CDR2 FQGNSA. The CDR3 loop is CASSFRAGPTAEAFF. CDR3 DNA: TGTGCCAGCAGCTTTCGTGCGGGGCCGACGGCTGAAGCTTTCTTT. The full variable domain, in which reference TRBV7-2 and TRBJ1-1 provide the parts outside the CDR3, is GAGVSQSPSNKVTEKGKDVELRCDPISGHTALYWYRQSLGQGLEFLIYFQGNSAPDKSGLPSDRFSAERTGGSVSTLTIQRTQQEDSAVYLCASSFRAGPTAEAFFGQGTRLTVV.

The rearrangement uses TRBV11-2 and TRBJ2-3; D not resolved. Trimming took 8 bases from V and 2 from J, leaving 14 bases between them. The CDR3 has 14 residues. The V gene's germline CDR1 is SGHAT and CDR2 FQNNGV. CDR3 amino acids: CASLASWVTDTQYF. For the CDR3, the DNA is TGTGCCAGCCTTGCCTCGTGGGTCACAGATACGCAGTATTTT.

V is TRBV6-5 and J is TRBJ1-2; D uncertain. The CDR3 extends over 14 amino acids. Germline CDR1 reads MNHEY; CDR2 reads SVGAGI. V was cut by 0 bases and J by 2 bases, with 7 bases left in between. CDR3 DNA: TGTGCCAGCAGTTACTCGATGGGAAACTATGGCTACACCTTC. As protein: CASSYSMGNYGYTF.

V is TRBV5-1 and J is TRBJ2-7; no clear D. Per the germline V gene, CDR1 is SGHRS and CDR2 is YFSETQ. The CDR3 contains 16 residues. The V and J ends lost 1 base and 3 bases respectively, with 17 bases between them. The CDR3 here is CASSLTLLSTGYEQYF. CDR3 nucleotide sequence: TGCGCCAGCAGCTTGACTCTCTTGTCGACGGGCTACGAGCAGTACTTC. Variable domain in full (rest from reference TRBV5-1 and TRBJ2-7): KAGVTQTPRYLIKTRGQQVTLSCSPISGHRSVSWYQQTPGQGLQFLFEYFSETQRNKGNFPGRFSGRQFSNSRSEMNVSTLELGDSALYLCASSLTLLSTGYEQYFGPGTRLTVT.

V usage is TRBV7-9 and J usage is TRBJ2-7; D possibly corresponds to TRBD1 (5 bases). The CDR3 is made up of 16 amino acids. V shed 3 bases and J shed 6 bases, with 21 bases lying between them. Germline V gives CDR1 SEHNR, CDR2 FQNEAQ (reference sequence). CDR3: CASSFGAADGALEQYF. The CDR3, as DNA: TGTGCCAGCAGCTTTGGAGCCGCGGATGGGGCCCTCGAGCAGTACTTC. Based on the CDR3 plus reference TRBV7-9 and TRBJ2-7, the full variable domain is DTGVSQNPRHKITKRGQNVTFRCDPISEHNRLYWYRQTLGQGPEFLTYFQNEAQLEKSRLLSDRFSAERPKGSFSTLEIQRTEQGDSAMYLCASSFGAADGALEQYFGPGTRLTVT.